Reported below is one T cell receptor (beta chain). The antigen remains undetermined. This sample was taken from a study of CD8+ T cells in alopecia areata. Background on the study: Treatment comprised oral tofacitinib, 5 to 10 mg twice daily, in treated patients. Severity scores in treated patients reflected the percentage of scalp affected.

Treatment in this sample: oral pan-JAK inhibitor, 5-10 mg twice daily. From alopecia areata patients, lesional scalp punch biopsies and peripheral blood were collected. Study conclusions and caveats: Tofacitinib did not eliminate many expanded lesional clones from scalp or blood.

RNA extraction was followed by reverse transcription into cDNA, which acted as the sequencing template. Method: immunoSEQ multiplex PCR; TCRdb's copy keeps in-frame clones and lacks some. Here the sample spans around 150,000 clones, about 60% being singletons. The germline CDR1 and CDR2 sequences are MGHRA and YSYEKL. The V gene lost 1 base and the J gene lost 2 bases, with 8 bases spanning the gap. CDR3 length: 14 amino acids. V gene TRBV4-1 combines with J gene TRBJ2-5; weak D call: TRBD2 (5 bases). This specimen consisted of CD4+ T cells sorted from blood, obtained at week 24, from a patient treated with tofacitinib. This TCR was recovered from a human donor with alopecia areata. The CDR3 DNA follows: TGCGCCAGCAGCCAAGGCACGGGGCAAGAGACCCAGTACTTC. Its translation: CASSQGTGQETQYF.